Listed below are T cell receptor beta chains from one sample, sequenced in a study of blood T cell repertoires in COVID-19. Sequencing used immunoSEQ multiplex PCR; TCRdb keeps in-frame clones, though not all of them. Among about 73,000 clones, roughly 83% were seen once, and the ten largest hold under 3%. The specimen was peripheral blood. These receptors originate from an elderly man with active or convalescent COVID-19. Both conserved end residues are part of each CDR3. The D gene is left open where the match is weak. The size entry is marked missing in some rows and otherwise reads once, few, many or a size class.

clone_size: .
j_call: TRBJ2-5
d_call: TRBD1
v_call: TRBV6-2/TRBV6-3
cdr3_aa: CASSSRQGGQETQYF
cdr3_nt: TGTGCCAGCAGTTCCCGACAGGGTGGGCAAGAGACCCAGTACTTC

clone_size: .
j_call: TRBJ2-5
d_call: TRBD1
v_call: TRBV2
cdr3_aa: CASNPGGRETQYF
cdr3_nt: TGTGCCAGCAACCCAGGGGGTAGAGAGACCCAGTACTTC

clone_size: .
j_call: TRBJ2-1
d_call: TRBD2
v_call: TRBV2
cdr3_aa: CASRLAGGPPDEQFF
cdr3_nt: TGTGCCAGCAGATTAGCGGGGGGGCCTCCAGATGAGCAGTTCTTC

clone_size: .
j_call: TRBJ1-5
d_call: .
v_call: TRBV19
cdr3_aa: CASWGGSGQPQHF
cdr3_nt: TGTGCCAGTTGGGGGGGGAGCGGTCAGCCCCAGCATTTT

clone_size: .
j_call: TRBJ2-7
d_call: .
v_call: TRBV4-3
cdr3_aa: CASSHERAYEQYF
cdr3_nt: TGCGCCAGCAGCCATGAGAGGGCCTACGAGCAGTACTTC

clone_size: .
j_call: TRBJ1-1
d_call: TRBD1
v_call: TRBV5-1
cdr3_aa: CASSLDGTGRAFF
cdr3_nt: TGCGCCAGCAGCTTGGATGGGACAGGGCGAGCTTTCTTT

clone_size: few
j_call: TRBJ2-7
d_call: .
v_call: TRBV6-5
cdr3_aa: CASSYSRTGRDEQYF
cdr3_nt: TGTGCCAGCAGTTACTCACGGACAGGGAGGGACGAGCAGTACTTC

clone_size: .
j_call: TRBJ2-5
d_call: TRBD1
v_call: TRBV5-4
cdr3_aa: CASSAVRGLGETQYF
cdr3_nt: TGTGCCAGCAGCGCGGTCAGGGGGCTAGGGGAGACCCAGTACTTC

clone_size: .
j_call: TRBJ2-3
d_call: TRBD2
v_call: TRBV2
cdr3_aa: CASKVGTSGSADTQYF
cdr3_nt: TGTGCCAGCAAGGTGGGGACTAGCGGGAGCGCAGATACGCAGTATTTT

clone_size: .
j_call: TRBJ1-1
d_call: .
v_call: TRBV20-1
cdr3_aa: CSASPSNTEAFF
cdr3_nt: TGCAGTGCTAGTCCGTCGAACACTGAAGCTTTCTTT

clone_size: .
j_call: TRBJ1-4
d_call: .
v_call: TRBV7-9
cdr3_aa: CASRSSLNEKLFF
cdr3_nt: TGTGCCAGCAGGTCGAGTCTCAATGAAAAACTGTTTTTT

clone_size: .
j_call: TRBJ1-5
d_call: .
v_call: TRBV11-2
cdr3_aa: CASSLGRNQPQHF
cdr3_nt: TGTGCCAGCAGCTTAGGCAGGAATCAGCCCCAGCATTTT

clone_size: .
j_call: TRBJ2-3
d_call: .
v_call: TRBV29-1
cdr3_aa: CSGAGGSTDTQYF
cdr3_nt: TGCAGCGGGGCAGGGGGGAGCACAGATACGCAGTATTTT

clone_size: .
j_call: TRBJ1-1
d_call: .
v_call: TRBV19
cdr3_aa: CASSIARMNTEAFF
cdr3_nt: TGTGCCAGTAGTATCGCCAGGATGAACACTGAAGCTTTCTTT

clone_size: .
j_call: TRBJ2-7
d_call: TRBD2
v_call: TRBV9
cdr3_aa: CASSPTFSGWGEQYF
cdr3_nt: TGTGCCAGCAGCCCCACTTTTAGCGGGTGGGGCGAGCAGTACTTC

clone_size: .
j_call: TRBJ1-2
d_call: TRBD1
v_call: TRBV7-2
cdr3_aa: CASSSTPGQFYGYTF
cdr3_nt: TGTGCCAGCAGCTCCACTCCGGGACAGTTCTATGGCTACACCTTC

clone_size: .
j_call: TRBJ2-3
d_call: .
v_call: TRBV14
cdr3_aa: CASSQDRLSSGTQYF
cdr3_nt: TGTGCCAGCAGCCAAGATCGCCTTTCTAGTGGAACGCAGTATTTT

clone_size: .
j_call: TRBJ2-7
d_call: .
v_call: TRBV29-1
cdr3_aa: CSVSSWERYEQYF
cdr3_nt: TGCAGCGTAAGTAGTTGGGAGCGCTACGAGCAGTACTTC

clone_size: .
j_call: TRBJ2-1
d_call: TRBD1
v_call: TRBV5-4
cdr3_aa: CASRKTGSYNEQFF
cdr3_nt: TGTGCCAGCAGGAAGACAGGGTCCTACAATGAGCAGTTCTTC

clone_size: .
j_call: TRBJ2-5
d_call: .
v_call: TRBV18
cdr3_aa: CASSPSSGETQYF
cdr3_nt: TGTGCCAGCTCACCATCTAGTGGCGAGACCCAGTACTTC

clone_size: .
j_call: TRBJ1-2
d_call: TRBD1
v_call: TRBV6-5
cdr3_aa: CASSQGAGGYTF
cdr3_nt: TGTGCCAGCAGCCAGGGGGCTGGTGGCTACACCTTC

clone_size: .
j_call: TRBJ1-4
d_call: TRBD1
v_call: TRBV6-6
cdr3_aa: CASSPRQGGEKLFF
cdr3_nt: TGTGCCAGCAGTCCAAGACAGGGCGGTGAAAAACTGTTTTTT

clone_size: .
j_call: TRBJ2-4
d_call: TRBD1
v_call: TRBV2
cdr3_aa: CASRGDSGIQYF
cdr3_nt: TGTGCCAGCAGGGGGGACAGCGGCATTCAGTACTTC

clone_size: .
j_call: TRBJ1-1
d_call: TRBD1
v_call: TRBV6-5
cdr3_aa: CASSFPGGHTEAFF
cdr3_nt: TGTGCCAGCAGTTTCCCAGGGGGCCACACTGAAGCTTTCTTT

clone_size: .
j_call: TRBJ2-5
d_call: .
v_call: TRBV29-1
cdr3_aa: CSVDAGKQETQYF
cdr3_nt: TGCAGCGTTGATGCGGGGAAGCAAGAGACCCAGTACTTC

clone_size: medium-sized
j_call: TRBJ1-2
d_call: TRBD1
v_call: TRBV7-9
cdr3_aa: CATPGQHNYGYTF
cdr3_nt: TGTGCCACTCCGGGACAGCATAACTATGGCTACACCTTC

clone_size: .
j_call: TRBJ2-7
d_call: .
v_call: TRBV6-2/TRBV6-3
cdr3_aa: CASSYGQGQTEQYF
cdr3_nt: TGTGCCAGCAGTTACGGTCAGGGTCAGACCGAGCAGTACTTC

clone_size: .
j_call: TRBJ2-7
d_call: TRBD1
v_call: TRBV28
cdr3_aa: CASSRTGLAYEQYF
cdr3_nt: TGTGCCAGCAGTCGGACAGGGCTTGCCTACGAGCAGTACTTC